Following are 22 T cell receptor beta chains from one sample sequenced in a study of blood T cell repertoires in COVID-19. Repertoires were generated with immunoSEQ multiplex PCR, while TCRdb's copy carries only in-frame clones and drops some. Altogether approximately 130,000 clones are present, around 83% being singletons, with the ten largest covering about 5.4%. Specimen: peripheral blood. The receptor set was obtained from a man at least 80 years old with active or convalescent COVID-19.

V gene TRBV10-3 combines with J gene TRBJ1-1, with unresolved D. This CDR3 is built from 13 residues. V lost 10 bases, J lost 2 bases, and 14 bases lay in between. The germline V gene encodes CDR1 ENHRY and CDR2 SYGVKD. The CDR3 DNA reads as TGTGCCACCGTCCAACAATTTAACACTGAAGCTTTCTTT. It translates to CATVQQFNTEAFF.

The rearrangement joins TRBV6-5 to TRBJ1-4, with 7 bases identical to TRBD1. The CDR3 covers 14 residues. Germline V gene lookup returns CDR1 MNHEY and CDR2 SVGAGI. Trimming at V came to 6 bases and at J to 3 bases, leaving 4 bases not matched to a gene. The CDR3 loop reads CASSAQGANEKLFF. The CDR3 DNA reads as TGTGCCAGCAGCGCGCAGGGGGCTAATGAAAAACTGTTTTTT.

The V and J genes are TRBV7-3 and TRBJ2-5; D is perhaps TRBD2 (5 bases). This CDR3 spans 13 amino acids. The V end lost 5 bases, the J end lost 5 bases, and 12 bases lay between the germline ends. Germline V gene data show CDR1 as SGHTA and CDR2 as FQGTGA. DNA for the CDR3: TGTGCCAGCAGCGTCCTTGGCGGGGAGACCCAGTACTTC. It codes for CASSVLGGETQYF. The full variable domain, with the rest looked up from reference TRBV7-3 and TRBJ2-5, is GAGVSQTPSNKVTEKGKYVELRCDPISGHTALYWYRQSLGQGPEFLIYFQGTGAADDSGLPNDRFFAVRPEGSVSTLKIQRTERGDSAVYLCASSVLGGETQYFGPGTRLLVL.

CDR3 in amino acids: CSVEMTSREGTDTQYF. The CDR3 DNA reads TGCAGCGTTGAAATGACTAGCCGGGAGGGCACAGATACGCAGTATTTT. The rearrangement uses TRBV29-1 and TRBJ2-3; 7 nucleotides line up with TRBD2. This CDR3 is built from 16 residues. The germline V gene encodes CDR1 SQVTM and CDR2 ANQGSEA. V was clipped by 2 bases and J by 1 base; unmatched bases: 9.

This rearrangement joins TRBV5-1 to TRBJ1-1, with 8 bases identical to TRBD1. The J segment lost 1 base and the V segment lost 5 bases, leaving 7 bases of the junction unmatched. The germline V gene has CDR1 SGHRS and CDR2 YFSETQ. This CDR3 is 15 amino acids long. CDR3 coding DNA: TGCGCCAGCAGTCAGAGCGACAGGGGGAACACTGAAGCTTTCTTT. The encoded protein is CASSQSDRGNTEAFF.

This chain uses TRBV30 with TRBJ1-2; 7 bases agree with TRBD1. The CDR3 totals 13 residues. Trimming took 1 base from V and 5 from J; bases not matched to a gene: 4. The germline V gene has CDR1 GTSNPN and CDR2 SVGIG (reference sequence). In DNA form, the CDR3 reads TGTGCCTGGAGTGCGCAGACAGGGTATGGCTACACCTTC. Its translation: CAWSAQTGYGYTF.

The rearrangement uses TRBV11-3 and TRBJ2-2; possible D gene TRBD2, 5 bases. CDR1 and CDR2 (germline): SGHNT, YENEEA. Deletions cut 0 bases from V and 6 bases from J, with 14 bases between. The CDR3 totals 16 residues. This chain's CDR3 is CASSLEGRAKPGELFF. The CDR3 nucleotides read TGTGCCAGCAGCTTAGAAGGGCGGGCCAAGCCCGGGGAGCTGTTTTTT.

The chain is built from TRBV7-2 and TRBJ1-2; a possible D gene is TRBD1 (6 bases). Trimming shortened V by 5 bases and J by 2 bases, and 12 bases separated the two germline ends. Germline assignment: CDR1 SGHTA and CDR2 FQGNSA. The length of the CDR3 is 14 residues. The chain's CDR3 is CASSLVQGNYGYTF. CDR3 coding DNA: TGTGCCAGCAGCCTGGTTCAGGGGAACTATGGCTACACCTTC.

The V and J genes are TRBV6-4 and TRBJ2-3, with D uncertain. The V and J ends lost 4 bases and 0 bases respectively, with 2 bases between them. Germline CDR1 MRHNA, CDR2 SNTAGT. The CDR3 spans 12 residues. The DNA of the CDR3 is TGTGCCAGCAGTGCAAGCACAGATACGCAGTATTTT. This codes for CASSASTDTQYF.

This chain joins TRBV5-4 and TRBJ2-7; a weak D match, TRBD1 (6 bases). Deletions cut 1 base from V and 2 bases from J, with 7 bases between. CDR3 length equals 13 residues. Germline V gene sequence: CDR1 SGHNT, CDR2 YYREEE (reference sequence). This CDR3 reads CASSLSGAYEQYF. The CDR3 nucleotides read TGTGCCAGCAGCTTGTCAGGGGCCTACGAGCAGTACTTC.

The CDR3 is CASSSGQGAQGTQYF. CDR3 coding DNA: TGTGCCAGCAGCTCTGGACAGGGGGCTCAGGGTACGCAGTATTTT. V gene TRBV11-3 combines with J gene TRBJ2-3; 11 nucleotides line up with TRBD1. V gave up 4 bases and J gave up 8 bases; unmatched junction bases: 8. There are 15 residues in the CDR3. Per germline, CDR1 SGHNT and CDR2 YENEEA.

This clone was observed a single time. CDR3 sequence: CAWSVGWGRGRWETQYF. The CDR3 DNA reads as TGTGCCTGGAGTGTAGGTTGGGGAAGGGGCCGGTGGGAGACCCAGTACTTC. The chain combines TRBV30 with TRBJ2-5, with a tentative D call TRBD1 (5 bases). This CDR3 is built from 17 residues. V lost 0 bases to trimming and J lost 5 bases, with 22 bases between them. Germline loops: CDR1 GTSNPN, CDR2 SVGIG (reference sequence).

The CDR3: CASSPNEGGRETQYF. CDR3 in DNA: TGTGCCAGTAGCCCTAATGAAGGGGGCCGGGAGACCCAGTACTTC. The chain is built from TRBV19 and TRBJ2-5; 7 positions agree with TRBD1. The CDR3 extends over 15 amino acids. V shed 6 bases and J 5 bases; nucleotides not matched to a gene: 12. Germline V gene sequence: CDR1 LNHDA, CDR2 SQIVND (reference sequence).

The rearrangement uses TRBV5-1 and TRBJ1-4, with TRBD1 matching over 7 bases. Germline trimming cut 4 bases from V and 8 bases from J; bases unmatched to any gene: 11. CDR1 and CDR2 from the germline V gene are SGHRS and YFSETQ. CDR3 length: 15 amino acids. In DNA, the CDR3 is TGCGCCAGCAGCGGGGGGACAGCGACAGGAGAAAAACTGTTTTTT. Protein sequence: CASSGGTATGEKLFF.

V is TRBV19 and J is TRBJ2-1; possibly TRBD1 for D (5 bases). The CDR3 is 12 amino acids. CDR1 and CDR2 from the germline V gene are LNHDA and SQIVND (reference sequence). Trimming took 6 bases from V and 7 from J, leaving 10 bases between them. The CDR3 region is CASRGQRNEQFF. In DNA, the CDR3 is TGTGCCAGTAGAGGACAAAGGAATGAGCAGTTCTTC.

This clone was recorded once. The V and J genes are TRBV11-2 and TRBJ2-1; 11 bases are a match to TRBD2. The CDR3 consists of 15 residues. The V segment lost 6 bases and the J segment 7 bases; nucleotides outside the gene matches: 8. CDR1 is SGHAT, CDR2 FQNNGV, per germline. The CDR3 reads CASRYSGGAGNEQFF. For the CDR3, the DNA is TGTGCCAGCAGATATAGCGGGGGGGCCGGGAATGAGCAGTTCTTC.

This sequence joins TRBV25-1 and TRBJ2-1, with TRBD2 matching over 10 bases. The CDR3 is made up of 18 amino acids. The V gene end was trimmed by 1 base and the J gene end by 7 bases; junction bases not matched to a gene: 13. The germline V gene encodes CDR1 MGHDK and CDR2 SYGVNS. The CDR3 DNA reads TGTGCCAGCAGTGAATCCCAATGGAATAAGCGGGGGGGTAATGAGCAGTTCTTC. It codes for CASSESQWNKRGGNEQFF.

The count of this clone is one. The chain uses TRBV5-6 and TRBJ1-2; D is possibly TRBD1 (6 bases). In germline, CDR1 is SGHDT, CDR2 YYEEEE. V was clipped by 0 bases and J by 4 bases, with 10 bases between them. The CDR3 runs 14 residues. CDR3 DNA: TGTGCCAGCAGCTTGGATGAGGGGGTCTATGGCTACACCTTC. The encoded protein is CASSLDEGVYGYTF.

V is TRBV28 and J is TRBJ2-1; tentatively, D is TRBD2 (5 bases). V lost 11 bases, J lost 4 bases, and 12 bases lay in between. The germline CDR1 and CDR2 sequences are MDHEN and SYDVKM. The CDR3 loop spans 12 amino acids. CDR3 sequence reads: CAAGRTYNEQFF. The CDR3 nucleotides are TGTGCCGCGGGCAGGACTTACAATGAGCAGTTCTTC.

V usage is TRBV6-5 and J usage is TRBJ2-4; D gene uncertain. The CDR3 is made up of 14 amino acids. V was clipped by 0 bases and J by 1 base, with 4 bases between them. Per germline, CDR1 MNHEY and CDR2 SVGAGI. DNA of the CDR3: TGTGCCAGCAGTTACTCGAGGGCCAAAAACATTCAGTACTTC. Its translation is CASSYSRAKNIQYF.

This chain links TRBV6-5 with TRBJ2-1, with TRBD2 matching 7 bases. The CDR3 has 15 amino acids. V lost 3 bases, J lost 5 bases, and 7 bases stayed unmatched. Germline V CDR1 and CDR2: MNHEY, SVGAGI. The CDR3 sequence is CASSYGRGFHNEQFF. CDR3 DNA: TGTGCCAGCAGTTATGGGCGGGGGTTCCACAATGAGCAGTTCTTC.

The chain employs TRBV28 and TRBJ1-2; D is perhaps TRBD1 (5 bases). The CDR3 is 12 residues long. Germline CDR1 MDHEN, CDR2 SYDVKM. Trimming pared 7 bases from V and 8 bases from J, leaving 14 bases between. The CDR3, as DNA: TGTGCCAGCACGTTAGGGGTGGAGGGCTACACCTTC. This sequence encodes CASTLGVEGYTF.